The 11 T cell receptor beta chains in this list originate from one sample, sequenced in a study of T-cell memory formation after mild COVID-19. TCRdb itself ran the 5' RACE reads through MiXCR, one entry per CDR3 protein. The table records almost 350,000 distinct CDR3 sequences, 20% to 25% of them present only once. Material for sequencing was PBMCs or a T cell subset sorted from them (not recorded which). The receptors derive from a man aged 18 to 35 who had mild COVID-19 (a few samples of this study predate the infection). Cell type and time point are not known.

V and J are TRBV20-1 and TRBJ1-4; maybe TRBD1 (5 bases). The CDR3 spans 13 residues. From germline, CDR1 is DFQATT and CDR2 SNEGSKA (reference sequence). Trimming took 6 bases from V and 4 from J, leaving 12 bases between them. The CDR3 loop reads CSAPTVYNEKLFF. CDR3 coding DNA: TGCAGTGCCCCGACAGTCTATAATGAAAAACTGTTTTTT.

This clonotype has only a few counts. V usage is TRBV4-3 and J usage is TRBJ1-5; no clear D. Trimming stripped 0 bases from V and 0 bases from J, with 3 bases between. This CDR3 is 14 amino acids long. Germline lookup yields CDR1 LGHNA and CDR2 YSLEER. CDR3 coding DNA: TGCGCCAGCAGCCAAGATACTAGCAATCAGCCCCAGCATTTT. Protein: CASSQDTSNQPQHF.

This clonotype was recorded only once. This chain joins TRBV6-5 and TRBJ2-5; no clear D gene. Trimming took 8 bases from V and 5 from J, leaving 0 bases between them. The CDR3 consists of 8 residues. In germline, CDR1 is MNHEY, CDR2 SVGAGI. The CDR3 sequence is CASETQYF. The DNA for the CDR3 is TGTGCCAGCGAGACCCAGTACTTC.

This clonotype was observed a few times. The genes are TRBV6-5 and TRBJ2-7; 8 bases line up with TRBD1. This CDR3 region has 12 residues. Germline V gene sequence: CDR1 MNHEY, CDR2 SVGAGI. V gave up 5 bases and J gave up 5 bases; unmatched junction bases: 2. In DNA form, the CDR3 reads TGTGCCAGCAGTCCGGACAGGGACGAGCAGTACTTC. Protein sequence: CASSPDRDEQYF.

In its sample, this clonotype was seen a few times. The genes are TRBV20-1 and TRBJ2-4; no clear D gene. Trimming took off 1 base at V and 0 bases at J, with 7 bases between the two ends. The length of the CDR3 is 14 residues. Germline loops: CDR1 DFQATT, CDR2 SNEGSKA (reference sequence). In DNA, the CDR3 is TGCAGTGCTAGAGCGTCTCTAGCCAAAAACATTCAGTACTTC. This translates into CSARASLAKNIQYF.

The rearrangement links TRBV29-1 to TRBJ1-1; D is undetermined. CDR1 and CDR2 from the germline V gene are SQVTM and ANQGSEA. Between the trimmed V and J ends, which lost 8 bases and 1 base, there was a span of 14 bases. The CDR3 has 13 amino acids. The CDR3 is CSSRTGPNTEAFF. DNA for the CDR3: TGCAGCTCGCGGACGGGTCCGAACACTGAAGCTTTCTTT.

The chain carries TRBV27 and TRBJ2-7; D not certain. The V end lost 2 bases, the J end lost 2 bases, and 13 bases lay between the germline ends. The CDR3 has 15 residues. CDR1 is MNHEY and CDR2 is SMNVEV in the germline V gene (reference sequence). DNA for the CDR3: TGTGCCAGCAGTTTAGCTGGCCAGTCTGCCTACGAGCAGTACTTC. This codes for CASSLAGQSAYEQYF.

The genes are TRBV6-4 and TRBJ2-3; no clear D. V was trimmed by 4 bases and J by 6 bases, leaving 11 bases between them. The CDR3 contains 13 residues. Germline values: CDR1 MRHNA, CDR2 SNTAGT. The CDR3 DNA reads as TGTGCCAGCAGTGTCTCTCCCGGGGATACGCAGTATTTT. Protein: CASSVSPGDTQYF.

The rearrangement uses TRBV7-2 and TRBJ2-7; a possible D gene is TRBD2 (6 bases). In germline, CDR1 is SGHTA, CDR2 FQGNSA. The CDR3 length is 15 residues. V was shortened by 3 bases and J by 1 base, with 13 bases between the two germline ends. CDR3 in DNA: TGTGCCAGCAGCTTCCGGGGGACTGGGTCCTACGAGCAGTACGTC. Translated, it gives CASSFRGTGSYEQYV.

V usage is TRBV14 and J usage is TRBJ2-1; TRBD2 matches 10 bases. Trimming took 4 bases from V and 6 from J; bases not matched to a gene: 6. This CDR3 has 15 amino acids. Germline assignment: CDR1 SGHDN and CDR2 FVKESK. The CDR3 here is CASSPQLAGINEQFF. The CDR3, as DNA: TGTGCCAGCAGCCCGCAACTAGCGGGGATCAATGAGCAGTTCTTC.

This clonotype appeared a few times. The V call is TRBV28, the J call TRBJ2-1; no definite D call. The CDR3 is 12 amino acids. Germline V gene lookup returns CDR1 MDHEN and CDR2 SYDVKM. Between the trimmed V and J ends, which lost 1 base and 8 bases, there was a span of 6 bases. CDR3 bases: TGTGCCAGCAGTTTATTTGGTGATGAGCAGTTCTTC. Encoded protein: CASSLFGDEQFF. Using reference TRBV28 and TRBJ2-1 for the parts outside the CDR3, the full variable domain is DVKVTQSSRYLVKRTGEKVFLECVQDMDHENMFWYRQDPGLGLRLIYFSYDVKMKEKGDIPEGYSVSREKKERFSLILESASTNQTSMYLCASSLFGDEQFFGPGTRLTVL.